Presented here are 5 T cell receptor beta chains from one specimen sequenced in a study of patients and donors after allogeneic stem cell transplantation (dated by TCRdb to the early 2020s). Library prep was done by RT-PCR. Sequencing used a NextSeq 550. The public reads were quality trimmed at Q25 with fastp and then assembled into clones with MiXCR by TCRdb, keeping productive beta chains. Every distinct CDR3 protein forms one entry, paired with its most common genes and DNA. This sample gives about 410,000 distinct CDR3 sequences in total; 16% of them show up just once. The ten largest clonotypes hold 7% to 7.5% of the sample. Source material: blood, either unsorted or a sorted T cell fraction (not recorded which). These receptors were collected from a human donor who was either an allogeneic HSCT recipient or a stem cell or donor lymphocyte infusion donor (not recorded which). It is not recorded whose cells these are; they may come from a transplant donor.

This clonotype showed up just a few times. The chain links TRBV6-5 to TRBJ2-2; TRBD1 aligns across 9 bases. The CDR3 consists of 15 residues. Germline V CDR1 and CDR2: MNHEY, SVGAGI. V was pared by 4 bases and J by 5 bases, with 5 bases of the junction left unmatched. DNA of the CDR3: TGTGCCAGCAGTTCAGGACAGGGGAGAACCGGGGAGCTGTTTTTT. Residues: CASSSGQGRTGELFF.

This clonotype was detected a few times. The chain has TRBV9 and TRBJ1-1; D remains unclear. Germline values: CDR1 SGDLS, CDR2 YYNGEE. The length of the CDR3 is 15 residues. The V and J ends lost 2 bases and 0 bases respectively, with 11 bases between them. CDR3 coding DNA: TGTGCCAGCAGCGTTGACGGAAGAATGAACACTGAAGCTTTCTTT. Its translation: CASSVDGRMNTEAFF.

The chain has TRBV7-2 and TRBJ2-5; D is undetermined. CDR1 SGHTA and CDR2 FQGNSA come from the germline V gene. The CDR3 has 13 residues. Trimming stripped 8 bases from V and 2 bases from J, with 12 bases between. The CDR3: CASSPSLQETQYF. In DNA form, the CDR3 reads TGTGCCAGCTCACCATCACTACAAGAGACCCAGTACTTC.

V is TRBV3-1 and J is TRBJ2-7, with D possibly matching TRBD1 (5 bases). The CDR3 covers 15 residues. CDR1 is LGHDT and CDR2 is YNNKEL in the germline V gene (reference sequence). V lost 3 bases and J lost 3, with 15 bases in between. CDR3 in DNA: TGTGCCAGCAGCCACCCGACAGAGCTAGACTACGAGCAGTACTTC. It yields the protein CASSHPTELDYEQYF.

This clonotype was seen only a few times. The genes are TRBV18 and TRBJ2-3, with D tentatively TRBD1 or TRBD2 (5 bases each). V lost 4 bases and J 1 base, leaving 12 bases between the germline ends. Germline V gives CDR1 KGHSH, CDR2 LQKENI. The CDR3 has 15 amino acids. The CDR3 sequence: CASSLKGDRTDTQYF. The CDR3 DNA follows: TGTGCCAGCTCACTTAAAGGGGACCGCACAGATACGCAGTATTTT.